This T cell receptor beta chain was captured in a study of cytomegalovirus exposure and HLA in healthy donors. In germline, CDR1 is SGHTA, CDR2 FQGNSA. Trimming removed 5 bases from V and 8 bases from J, with 25 bases in between. CDR3 length equals 17 residues. General study findings and limits: Researchers catalogued 164 TCR beta chains as cytomegalovirus-associated. In vitro assays verified that a few CMV-associated chains recognized CMV antigens specifically.

The assay was immunoSEQ multiplex PCR, and TCRdb's table has in-frame clones only and misses some. This sample has 100,000 or so clones, with just under 95% found just once. To note about this clone: Its antigen is unknown.

The V call is TRBV7-2, the J call TRBJ2-1; D gene uncertain. The specimen was PBMCs. The TCR was taken from a woman between 18 and 29 years old in good health and CMV-seronegative. CDR3 DNA: TGTGCCAGCAGCACCTCCCTGGCTACCTCTAGTCGGGATGAGCAGTTCTTC. Residues: CASSTSLATSSRDEQFF.